Listed below are T cell receptor beta chains from one sample, sequenced in a study of blood T cell repertoires in COVID-19. Profiling relied on immunoSEQ multiplex PCR, and the TCRdb table lists in-frame clones only, not all of them. Altogether roughly 200,000 clones are present, about nine tenths being singletons, with the ten largest covering around 1.5%. The sample consisted of peripheral blood. All receptors derive from a man aged 18 to 30 with active or convalescent COVID-19. CDR3s include the opening cysteine and the closing phenylalanine or tryptophan. The D gene is left open where the match is weak. The size field is filled for only some rows; it gives once, few, many or a size class.

TRBV3-1/TRBV3-2	TRBJ2-3	.	TRBD1	TGTGCCAGCAGCCAAGTAGGGGGCGGGGATACGCAGTATTTT	CASSQVGGGDTQYF
TRBV27	TRBJ1-1	.	.	TGTGCCGCTGACGGGAGTTTCACTGAAGCTTTCTTT	CAADGSFTEAFF
TRBV27	TRBJ2-2	.	.	TGTGCCAGCAGGCAAGGGGGGGAGGGCCGGACCGGGGAGCTGTTTTTT	CASRQGGEGRTGELFF
TRBV6-1	TRBJ1-2	.	.	TGTGCCAGCAGTGATAACGGAGGGCTCTATGGCTACACCTTC	CASSDNGGLYGYTF
TRBV5-4	TRBJ2-3	.	TRBD2	TGTGCCAGCAGCCCCGGGACTAGCGGGAGTAGGGCAGATACGCAGTATTTT	CASSPGTSGSRADTQYF
TRBV11-2	TRBJ1-2	.	TRBD1	TGTGCCAGCAGCGGACAGGGGTTCGGCTACACCTTC	CASSGQGFGYTF
TRBV3-1/TRBV3-2	TRBJ1-6	.	TRBD1	TGTGCCAGCAGCCAAGGACAGGGAGATTCACCCCTCCACTTT	CASSQGQGDSPLHF
TRBV10-3	TRBJ2-5	.	.	TGTGCCATCAGTGGGGGGCAGGGTGAGACCCAGTACTTC	CAISGGQGETQYF
TRBV30	TRBJ2-7	once	TRBD1	TGTGCCTGGAGTGCGAGACGGACAGGGGTCGAGCAGTACTTC	CAWSARRTGVEQYF
TRBV19	TRBJ1-6	.	.	TGTGCCAGTAGTATAGATCACAGATATAGCTCCTATAATTCACCCCTCCACTTT	CASSIDHRYSSYNSPLHF